What follows are 29 T cell receptor beta chains derived from one specimen sequenced in a study of blood T cell repertoires in COVID-19. Data came from immunoSEQ multiplex PCR; TCRdb stores just in-frame clones and leaves some out. The sample lists over 120,000 clones, 75% to 80% seen once, with 2.5% to 3% in the top ten. The material sequenced was PBMCs or T cells enriched from blood (not recorded which). All receptors derive from a woman between 50 and 59 years old who had recovered from COVID-19.

The chain couples TRBV28 to TRBJ2-1; D uncertain. CDR1 is MDHEN, CDR2 SYDVKM, per germline. The CDR3 covers 15 residues. The V and J ends lost 3 bases and 2 bases respectively, with 11 bases between them. The CDR3 DNA is TGTGCCAGCAGTTTCCTAACTCCCACCTACAATGAGCAGTTCTTC. Translated, it gives CASSFLTPTYNEQFF.

The chain carries TRBV28 and TRBJ2-1, with D possibly matching TRBD2 (5 bases). V was clipped by 7 bases and J by 7 bases, with 17 bases between them. The CDR3 length is 14 residues. Looked up from germline, CDR1 is MDHEN and CDR2 is SYDVKM. Written as DNA, the CDR3 is TGTGCCAGCACCTTCCCGGGGTGGTTGAATGAGCAGTTCTTC. Protein product: CASTFPGWLNEQFF.

The rearrangement links TRBV18 to TRBJ2-1; TRBD2 aligns across 10 bases. The CDR3 loop spans 14 amino acids. Germline V CDR1 and CDR2: KGHSH, LQKENI. Trimming cost V 4 bases and J 8 bases; bases outside gene matches: 5. CDR3 residues: CASSRLAGVHEQFF. The CDR3, as DNA: TGTGCCAGCTCACGCCTAGCGGGAGTCCATGAGCAGTTCTTC. The full variable domain, rest sourced from reference TRBV18 and TRBJ2-1, is NAGVMQNPRHLVRRRGQEARLRCSPMKGHSHVYWYRQLPEEGLKFMVYLQKENIIDESGMPKERFSAEFPKEGPSILRIQQVVRGDSAAYFCASSRLAGVHEQFFGPGTRLTVL.

This clone has only one observation. The V gene is TRBV12-5, the J gene TRBJ2-2; 8 positions match TRBD1. CDR1 is LGHNT, CDR2 FRNRAP, per germline. The CDR3 spans 15 residues. V trimming: 1 base; J trimming: 4 bases; junction bases outside the gene matches: 2. The CDR3 reads CASGLGQGFTGELFF. DNA for the CDR3: TGTGCTAGTGGTTTGGGACAGGGGTTCACCGGGGAGCTGTTTTTT. The variable domain in full, completed from reference TRBV12-5 and TRBJ2-2, reads DARVTQTPRHKVTEMGQEVTMRCQPILGHNTVFWYRQTMMQGLELLAYFRNRAPLDDSGMPKDRFSAEMPDATLATLKIQPSEPRDSAVYFCASGLGQGFTGELFFGEGSRLTVL.

This chain uses TRBV2 with TRBJ2-1; the D gene is possibly TRBD2 (6 bases). The CDR3 loop spans 15 amino acids. The V gene's germline CDR1 is SNHLY and CDR2 FYNNEI. The V and J ends lost 6 bases and 0 bases respectively, with 12 bases between them. CDR3 in amino acids: CASSRLDPSYNEQFF. The CDR3 DNA is TGTGCCAGCAGCAGACTAGACCCCTCCTACAATGAGCAGTTCTTC.

In this sample, this clone turned up a few times. Here the CDR3 DNA reads TGTGCCAGCAGCTTAGATGAGGCCCGAGGGAGGCTCTATGGCTACACCTTC. Its protein is CASSLDEARGRLYGYTF. The chain recombines TRBV11-2 with TRBJ1-2; D not resolved. The CDR3 consists of 17 residues. V shed 0 bases and J shed 4 bases, with 18 bases lying between them. Germline V gene sequence: CDR1 SGHAT, CDR2 FQNNGV. The whole variable domain, remainder taken from reference TRBV11-2 and TRBJ1-2, is EAGVAQSPRYKIIEKRQSVAFWCNPISGHATLYWYQQILGQGPKLLIQFQNNGVVDDSQLPKDRFSAERLKGVDSTLKIQPAKLEDSAVYLCASSLDEARGRLYGYTFGSGTRLTVV.

V is TRBV7-7 and J is TRBJ2-5; a possible D gene is TRBD1 (5 bases). Trimming removed 1 base at V and 2 bases at J, with 14 bases between. This CDR3 is 16 amino acids long. The germline CDR1 and CDR2 sequences are SSHAT and FNYEAQ (reference sequence). The CDR3 DNA follows: TGTGCCAGCAGCTTAGGGCAGGGCACCACTCAAGAGACCCAGTACTTC. Its translation: CASSLGQGTTQETQYF.

The chain couples TRBV9 to TRBJ2-4; the D gene is possibly TRBD1 (7 bases). This CDR3 has 16 amino acids. V was pared by 4 bases and J by 0 bases, with 14 bases between. CDR1 is SGDLS, CDR2 YYNGEE, per germline. The CDR3, as DNA: TGTGCCAGCAGCCGCAGGGGGGATATAGCCAAAAACATTCAGTACTTC. Residues: CASSRRGDIAKNIQYF.

V gene TRBV6-5 combines with J gene TRBJ2-1; 11 bases are shared with TRBD2. The CDR3 is 15 residues long. Germline CDR1 is MNHEY and CDR2 is SVGAGI. V lost 0 bases to trimming and J lost 9 bases; unmatched junction nucleotides: 4. The CDR3 bases are TGTGCCAGCAGTTACTCGTCTAGCGGGAGGACTGAGCAGTTCTTC. Translated, it gives CASSYSSSGRTEQFF.

The chain joins TRBV9 to TRBJ1-6; D is perhaps TRBD1 (5 bases). Trimming pared 7 bases from V and 9 bases from J, leaving 14 bases between. The CDR3 length is 13 residues. Germline CDR1 SGDLS, CDR2 YYNGEE. The CDR3 spells CASGDWGGSPLHF. The CDR3 DNA sequence: TGTGCCAGCGGTGACTGGGGCGGTTCACCCCTCCACTTT. Full variable domain (outside the CDR3, taken from reference TRBV9 and TRBJ1-6): DSGVTQTPKHLITATGQRVTLRCSPRSGDLSVYWYQQSLDQGLQFLIQYYNGEERAKGNILERFSAQQFPDLHSELNLSSLELGDSALYFCASGDWGGSPLHFGNGTRLTVT.

The chain carries TRBV5-6 and TRBJ1-1; tentatively, D is TRBD1 (5 bases). Germline V gives CDR1 SGHDT, CDR2 YYEEEE. The V end was cut by 4 bases, the J end by 0 bases, with 13 bases between. The CDR3 loop spans 15 amino acids. The CDR3 is CASSPRGGLNTEAFF. The CDR3 DNA follows: TGTGCCAGCAGCCCGCGGGGCGGATTGAACACTGAAGCTTTCTTT.

The genes are TRBV6-1 and TRBJ2-5, with 7 bases fitting TRBD1. The CDR3 is made up of 17 amino acids. V lost 1 base to trimming and J lost 2 bases; unmatched junction nucleotides: 10. Germline CDR1 reads MNHNS; CDR2 reads SASEGT. This CDR3 reads CASSEVYRGVLQETQYF. In nucleotides, the CDR3 is TGTGCCAGCAGTGAAGTATACAGGGGTGTATTACAAGAGACCCAGTACTTC.

This rearrangement joins TRBV30 to TRBJ1-5, with 7 bases that match TRBD1. Per germline, CDR1 GTSNPN and CDR2 SVGIG (reference sequence). CDR3 length equals 14 residues. Trimming at V came to 1 base and at J to 2 bases, leaving 2 bases not matched to a gene. The CDR3 spells CAWSDTGGNQPQHF. CDR3 nucleotide sequence: TGTGCCTGGAGTGATACAGGGGGCAATCAGCCCCAGCATTTT.

Written as DNA, the CDR3 is TGCGCCAGCAGCCCGACCCCACTAGGGAGTTCACCCCTCCACTTT. This codes for CASSPTPLGSSPLHF. This chain joins TRBV5-1 and TRBJ1-6; no clear D. CDR3 length: 15 amino acids. Germline values: CDR1 SGHRS, CDR2 YFSETQ. Trimming stripped 4 bases from V and 9 bases from J, with 17 bases between.

The gene calls are TRBV5-1 and TRBJ2-3, with D maybe TRBD2 (7 bases). Germline CDR1 and CDR2: SGHRS and YFSETQ. This CDR3 comprises 15 residues. Deletions cut 1 base from V and 5 bases from J, with 14 bases between. The CDR3 nucleotides are TGCGCCAGCAGCTTGAGGGGGGGCCCGGAAGATACGCAGTATTTT. The encoded protein is CASSLRGGPEDTQYF. Drawing the rest from reference TRBV5-1 and TRBJ2-3, the complete variable domain is KAGVTQTPRYLIKTRGQQVTLSCSPISGHRSVSWYQQTPGQGLQFLFEYFSETQRNKGNFPGRFSGRQFSNSRSEMNVSTLELGDSALYLCASSLRGGPEDTQYFGPGTRLTVL.

A few counts support this clone. The chain links TRBV27 to TRBJ1-2, with 9 positions matching TRBD1. The CDR3 runs 16 residues. The V gene end was trimmed by 6 bases and the J gene end by 0 bases; junction bases not matched to a gene: 8. Germline V gene sequence: CDR1 MNHEY, CDR2 SMNVEV (reference sequence). CDR3 sequence reads: CASSQGQGRSNYGYTF. The CDR3 bases are TGTGCCAGCAGCCAAGGACAGGGGAGGTCTAACTATGGCTACACCTTC.

This chain links TRBV4-1 with TRBJ1-2, with no clear D. The germline V and J ends were trimmed by 1 base and 5 bases, with 17 bases remaining between them. CDR3 length: 16 residues. Germline CDR1 reads MGHRA; CDR2 reads YSYEKL. The CDR3 region is CASSQGRARNSYGYTF. In nucleotides, the CDR3 is TGCGCCAGCAGCCAAGGGCGTGCCAGGAACTCATATGGCTACACCTTC.

The chain has TRBV30 and TRBJ2-5, with D possibly being TRBD2 (6 bases). The CDR3 runs to 13 residues. Germline-derived CDR1 and CDR2 are GTSNPN and SVGIG (reference sequence). V was cut by 8 bases and J by 1 base, with 14 bases left in between. DNA for the CDR3: TGTGCCCGGGCGCGGGGAGGCCAAGAGACCCAGTACTTC. Protein product: CARARGGQETQYF. Filled out from reference TRBV30 and TRBJ2-5, the complete variable domain reads SQTIHQWPATLVQPVGSPLSLECTVEGTSNPNLYWYRQAAGRGLQLLFYSVGIGQISSEVPQNLSASRPQDRQFILSSKKLLLSDSGFYLCARARGGQETQYFGPGTRLLVL.

The chain uses TRBV4-1 and TRBJ1-5; D is undetermined. The V end lost 4 bases, the J end lost 2 bases, and 15 bases lay between the germline ends. Per germline, CDR1 MGHRA and CDR2 YSYEKL. The CDR3 is made up of 16 amino acids. The CDR3 DNA follows: TGCGCCAGCAGCCGATCATATCTCGGGGGCAATCAGCCCCAGCATTTT. This translates into CASSRSYLGGNQPQHF.

The V call is TRBV23-1, the J call TRBJ2-1, with 11 positions matching TRBD2. TRBV23-1 is an open reading frame, and its role is uncertain. The CDR3 totals 20 residues. J lost 7 bases, V lost 1 base, and 18 bases had no gene match. The CDR3: CASSQCSMGEDSGGANEQFF. CDR3 sequence (DNA): TGCGCCAGCAGTCAATGTTCGATGGGCGAGGATAGCGGGGGGGCGAATGAGCAGTTCTTC.

This clone was seen just once. The genes are TRBV18 and TRBJ2-1; D unresolved. Between the trimmed V and J ends, which lost 2 bases and 0 bases, there was a span of 8 bases. This CDR3 comprises 15 residues. Germline lookup yields CDR1 KGHSH and CDR2 LQKENI. CDR3 sequence reads: CASSPWSTSYNEQFF. The CDR3 coding sequence is TGTGCCAGCTCACCATGGAGCACCTCCTACAATGAGCAGTTCTTC.

The chain couples TRBV28 to TRBJ2-7; 7 positions match TRBD2. This CDR3 comprises 15 residues. J was trimmed by 0 bases and V by 5 bases; bases with no gene match: 7. The V gene's germline CDR1 is MDHEN and CDR2 SYDVKM. The DNA of the CDR3 is TGTGCCAGCAGTGGCTGGCTAGCGGCCTCCTACGAGCAGTACTTC. This translates into CASSGWLAASYEQYF.

There are a few counts of this clone. This chain joins TRBV4-2 and TRBJ1-1; TRBD1 might be the D (6 bases). This CDR3 is built from 16 residues. Deletions cut 2 bases from V and 1 base from J, with 14 bases between. Germline loops: CDR1 LGHNA, CDR2 YNFKEQ. Here the CDR3 reads CASSQPKGGANTEAFF. The DNA for the CDR3 is TGTGCCAGCAGCCAACCGAAGGGGGGGGCGAACACTGAAGCTTTCTTT.

The rearrangement joins TRBV9 to TRBJ2-7; 11 nucleotides match TRBD1. J was trimmed by 5 bases and V by 4 bases; bases with no gene match: 8. CDR1 SGDLS and CDR2 YYNGEE come from the germline V gene. This CDR3 has 15 amino acids. CDR3 region: CASSSQGTGGDEQYF. The CDR3 nucleotides are TGTGCCAGCAGCTCCCAGGGGACAGGGGGAGACGAGCAGTACTTC.

Only a few counts were recorded for this clone. V is TRBV9 and J is TRBJ2-1; D may be TRBD2 (6 bases). This CDR3 comprises 19 residues. Trimming cost V 2 bases and J 0 bases, with 21 bases left between them. CDR1 is SGDLS and CDR2 is YYNGEE in the germline V gene. The CDR3 loop is CASSVEVGGGVSSYNEQFF. In DNA form, the CDR3 reads TGTGCCAGCAGCGTGGAGGTTGGAGGCGGGGTCAGCTCCTACAATGAGCAGTTCTTC.

The chain has TRBV24-1 and TRBJ2-1; 10 bases line up with TRBD1. CDR3 length: 15 amino acids. The junction had 6 bases not matched to a gene; V was cut back by 4 bases and J by 7 bases. Germline-derived CDR1 and CDR2 are KGHDR and SFDVKD. CDR3 DNA: TGTGCCACCAGTGAGGGGGACAGGGGTGCAAATGAGCAGTTCTTC. Its translation: CATSEGDRGANEQFF.

The rearrangement uses TRBV5-4 and TRBJ2-7; 9 nucleotides align to TRBD2. The CDR3 contains 15 residues. Trimming took 5 bases from V and 1 from J; bases not matched to a gene: 7. The germline gives CDR1 SGHNT, CDR2 YYREEE (reference sequence). The DNA of the CDR3 is TGTGCCAGCAGGCCCGGGACTAGCCGTTCCTACGAGCAGTACTTC. It translates to CASRPGTSRSYEQYF.

The J gene is TRBJ1-4, the V gene TRBV6-5; no clear D gene. This CDR3 comprises 16 residues. CDR1 is MNHEY and CDR2 is SVGAGI in the germline V gene. Trimming pared 6 bases from V and 5 bases from J, leaving 19 bases between. CDR3 loop: CASSYGKQLENEKLFF. The CDR3 nucleotides are TGTGCCAGCAGCTACGGAAAACAGCTGGAAAATGAAAAACTGTTTTTT.

This chain uses TRBV23-1 with TRBJ2-1; 7 bases fit TRBD1. TRBV23-1 falls under the ORF class, with uncertain function. V was pared by 7 bases and J by 9 bases, with 15 bases of the junction left unmatched. The CDR3 sequence is 15 residues long. CDR3 sequence (DNA): TGCGCCAGCAATCCACGGGACAGCCGAATGATTGAGCAGTTCTTC. Translation gives CASNPRDSRMIEQFF.